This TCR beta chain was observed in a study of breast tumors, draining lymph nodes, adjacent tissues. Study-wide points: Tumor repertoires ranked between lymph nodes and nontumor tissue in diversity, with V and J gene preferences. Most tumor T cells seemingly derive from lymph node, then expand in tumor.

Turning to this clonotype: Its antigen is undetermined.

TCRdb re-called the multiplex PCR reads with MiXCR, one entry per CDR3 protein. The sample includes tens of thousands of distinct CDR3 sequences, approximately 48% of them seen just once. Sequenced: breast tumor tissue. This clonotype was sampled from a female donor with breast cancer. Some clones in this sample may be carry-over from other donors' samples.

CDR3: CASSLGARGDGETQYF. Written as DNA, the CDR3 is TGTGCCAGCAGCTTAGGAGCCCGGGGGGATGGGGAGACCCAGTACTTC. J is TRBJ2-5 and V is TRBV7-8, with 7 bases identical to TRBD2. V shed 1 base and J 5 bases; nucleotides not matched to a gene: 10. The CDR3 has 16 amino acids. The V gene's germline CDR1 is SGHVS and CDR2 FQNEAQ.